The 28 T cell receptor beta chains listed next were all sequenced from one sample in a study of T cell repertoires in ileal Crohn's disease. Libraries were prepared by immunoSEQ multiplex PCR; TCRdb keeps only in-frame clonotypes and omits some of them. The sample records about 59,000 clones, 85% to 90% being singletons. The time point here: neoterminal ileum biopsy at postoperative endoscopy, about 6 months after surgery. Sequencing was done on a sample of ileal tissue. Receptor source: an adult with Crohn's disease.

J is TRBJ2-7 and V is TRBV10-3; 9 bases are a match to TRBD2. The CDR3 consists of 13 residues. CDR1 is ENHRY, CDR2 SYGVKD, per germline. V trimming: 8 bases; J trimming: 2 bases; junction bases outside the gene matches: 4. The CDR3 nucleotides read TGTGCCATCCGTAGCGGGGGAGCCTACGAGCAGTACGTC. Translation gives CAIRSGGAYEQYV.

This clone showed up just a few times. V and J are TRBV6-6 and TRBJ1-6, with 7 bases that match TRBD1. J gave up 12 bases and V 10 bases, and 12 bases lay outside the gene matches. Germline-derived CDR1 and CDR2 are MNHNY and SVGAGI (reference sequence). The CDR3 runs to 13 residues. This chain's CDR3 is CATRQGSREPLHF. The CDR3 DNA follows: TGTGCCACCAGACAGGGCAGCAGGGAACCCCTCCACTTT.

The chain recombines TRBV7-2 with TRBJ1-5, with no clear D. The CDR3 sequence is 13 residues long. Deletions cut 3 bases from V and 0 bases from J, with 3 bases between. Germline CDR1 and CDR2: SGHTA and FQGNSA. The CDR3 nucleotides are TGTGCCAGCAGCTTCGGTAGCAATCAGCCCCAGCATTTT. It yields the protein CASSFGSNQPQHF. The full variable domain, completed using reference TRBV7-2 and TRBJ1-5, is GAGVSQSPSNKVTEKGKDVELRCDPISGHTALYWYRQSLGQGLEFLIYFQGNSAPDKSGLPSDRFSAERTGGSVSTLTIQRTQQEDSAVYLCASSFGSNQPQHFGDGTRLSIL.

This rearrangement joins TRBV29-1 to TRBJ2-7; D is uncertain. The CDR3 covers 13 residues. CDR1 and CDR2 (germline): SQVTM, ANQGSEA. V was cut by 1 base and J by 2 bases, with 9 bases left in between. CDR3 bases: TGCAGCGTTGAAGCAGGTAGAGCCTACGAGCAGTACTTC. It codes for CSVEAGRAYEQYF.

CDR3 residues: CASSLWDRPYEQYV. The CDR3 DNA reads as TGTGCCAGCAGCTTGTGGGACAGACCCTACGAGCAGTACGTC. The rearrangement joins TRBV5-6 to TRBJ2-7; 7 bases fit TRBD1. Germline CDR1 is SGHDT and CDR2 is YYEEEE. This CDR3 contains 14 residues. V was clipped by 1 base and J by 2 bases; unmatched bases: 3.

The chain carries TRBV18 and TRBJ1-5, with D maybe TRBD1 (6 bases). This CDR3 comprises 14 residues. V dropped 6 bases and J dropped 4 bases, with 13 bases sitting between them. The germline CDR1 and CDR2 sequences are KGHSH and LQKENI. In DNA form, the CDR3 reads TGTGCCAGCTCTTCCGGGGGGGCAAATCAGCCCCAGCATTTT. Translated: CASSSGGANQPQHF.

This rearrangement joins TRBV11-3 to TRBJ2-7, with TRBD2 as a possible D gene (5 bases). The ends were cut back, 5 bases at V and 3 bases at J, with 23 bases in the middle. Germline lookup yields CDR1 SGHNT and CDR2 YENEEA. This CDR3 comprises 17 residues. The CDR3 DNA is TGTGCCAGCAGCCACCGCCCTTCGGGGTCGATTCTCTACGAGCAGTACTTC. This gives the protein CASSHRPSGSILYEQYF. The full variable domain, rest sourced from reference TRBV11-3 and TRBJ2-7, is EAGVVQSPRYKIIEKKQPVAFWCNPISGHNTLYWYLQNLGQGPELLIRYENEEAVDDSQLPKDRFSAERLKGVDSTLKIQPAELGDSAVYLCASSHRPSGSILYEQYFGPGTRLTVT.

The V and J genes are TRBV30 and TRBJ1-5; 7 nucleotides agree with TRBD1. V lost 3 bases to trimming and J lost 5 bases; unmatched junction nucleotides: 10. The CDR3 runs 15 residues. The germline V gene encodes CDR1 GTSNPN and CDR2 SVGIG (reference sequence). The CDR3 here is CAWRPGQRADQPQHF. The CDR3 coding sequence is TGTGCCTGGAGGCCGGGACAGAGGGCCGATCAGCCCCAGCATTTT.

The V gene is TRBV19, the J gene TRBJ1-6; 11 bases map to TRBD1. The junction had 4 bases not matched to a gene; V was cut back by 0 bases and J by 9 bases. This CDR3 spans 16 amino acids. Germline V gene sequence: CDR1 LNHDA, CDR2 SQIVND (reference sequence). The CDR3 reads CASSIDRTGGTSPLHF. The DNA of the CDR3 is TGTGCCAGTAGTATAGATCGGACAGGGGGCACTTCACCCCTCCACTTT.

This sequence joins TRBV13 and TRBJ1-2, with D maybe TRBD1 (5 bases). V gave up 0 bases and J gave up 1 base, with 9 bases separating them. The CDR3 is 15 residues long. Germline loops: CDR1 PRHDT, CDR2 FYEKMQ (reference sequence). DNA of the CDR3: TGTGCCAGCAGCTTAGGCACGACAGTTAACTATGGCTACACCTTC. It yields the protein CASSLGTTVNYGYTF.

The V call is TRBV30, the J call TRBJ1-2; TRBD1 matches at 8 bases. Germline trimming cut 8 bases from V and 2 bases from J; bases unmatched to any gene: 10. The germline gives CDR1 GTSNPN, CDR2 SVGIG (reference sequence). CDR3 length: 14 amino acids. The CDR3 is CAGRRQGLNYGYTF. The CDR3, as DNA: TGTGCCGGACGTCGACAGGGGTTAAACTATGGCTACACCTTC.

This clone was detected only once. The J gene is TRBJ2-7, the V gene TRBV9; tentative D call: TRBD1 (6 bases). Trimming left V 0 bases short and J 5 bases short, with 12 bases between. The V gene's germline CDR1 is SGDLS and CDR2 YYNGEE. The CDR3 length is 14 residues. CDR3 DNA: TGTGCCAGCAGCGTAGACAGGGTAGCCCACGAGCAGTACTTC. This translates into CASSVDRVAHEQYF.

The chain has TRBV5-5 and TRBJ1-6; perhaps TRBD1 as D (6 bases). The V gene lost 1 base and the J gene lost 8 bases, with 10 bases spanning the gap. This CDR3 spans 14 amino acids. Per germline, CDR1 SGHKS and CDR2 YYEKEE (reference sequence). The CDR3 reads CASSLQGLDSPLHF. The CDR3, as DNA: TGTGCCAGCAGCTTGCAGGGGTTGGATTCACCCCTCCACTTT. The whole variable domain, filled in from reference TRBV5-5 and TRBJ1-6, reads DAGVTQSPTHLIKTRGQQVTLRCSPISGHKSVSWYQQVLGQGPQFIFQYYEKEERGRGNFPDRFSARQFPNYSSELNVNALLLGDSALYLCASSLQGLDSPLHFGNGTRLTVT.

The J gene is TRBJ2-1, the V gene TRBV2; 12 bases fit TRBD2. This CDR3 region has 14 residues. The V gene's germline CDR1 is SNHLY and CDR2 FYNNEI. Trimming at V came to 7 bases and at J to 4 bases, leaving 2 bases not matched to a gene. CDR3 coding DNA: TGTGCCAGCAAGGGACTAGCGGGTTACAATGAGCAGTTCTTC. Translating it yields CASKGLAGYNEQFF. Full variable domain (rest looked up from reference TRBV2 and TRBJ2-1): EPEVTQTPSHQVTQMGQEVILRCVPISNHLYFYWYRQILGQKVEFLVSFYNNEISEKSEIFDDQFSVERPDGSNFTLKIRSTKLEDSAMYFCASKGLAGYNEQFFGPGTRLTVL.

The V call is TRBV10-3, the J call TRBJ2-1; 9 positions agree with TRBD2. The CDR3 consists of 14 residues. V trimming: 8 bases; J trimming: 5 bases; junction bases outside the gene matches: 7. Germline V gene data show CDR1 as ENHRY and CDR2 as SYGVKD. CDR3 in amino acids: CAIFAGGRDNEQFF. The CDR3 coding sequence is TGTGCCATCTTCGCGGGGGGGCGTGACAATGAGCAGTTCTTC.

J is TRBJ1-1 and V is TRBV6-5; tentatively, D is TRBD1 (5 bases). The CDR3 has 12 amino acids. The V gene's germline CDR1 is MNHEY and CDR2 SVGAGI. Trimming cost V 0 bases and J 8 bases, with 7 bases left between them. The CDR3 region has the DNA TGTGCCAGCAGTTACTCGGGGGGGGAAGCTTTCTTT. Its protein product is CASSYSGGEAFF.

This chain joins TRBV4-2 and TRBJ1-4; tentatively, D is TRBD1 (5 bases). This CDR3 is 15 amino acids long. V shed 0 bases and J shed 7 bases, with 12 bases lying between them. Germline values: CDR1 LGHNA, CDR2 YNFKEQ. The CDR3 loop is CASSQDPGRAEKLFF. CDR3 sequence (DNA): TGTGCCAGCAGCCAAGATCCAGGGAGGGCTGAAAAACTGTTTTTT.

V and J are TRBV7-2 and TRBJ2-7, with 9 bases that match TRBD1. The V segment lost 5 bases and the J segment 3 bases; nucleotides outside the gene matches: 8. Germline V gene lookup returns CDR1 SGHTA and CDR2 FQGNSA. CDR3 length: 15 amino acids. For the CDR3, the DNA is TGTGCCAGCAGCCCAGGGGGGACAGGGATCTACGAGCAGTACTTC. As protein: CASSPGGTGIYEQYF.

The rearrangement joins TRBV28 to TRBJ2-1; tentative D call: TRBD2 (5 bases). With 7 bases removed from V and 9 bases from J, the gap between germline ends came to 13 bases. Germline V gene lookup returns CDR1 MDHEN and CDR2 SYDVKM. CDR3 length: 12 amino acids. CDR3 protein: CASTTNAGEQFF. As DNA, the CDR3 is TGTGCCAGCACCACGAACGCGGGTGAGCAGTTCTTC.

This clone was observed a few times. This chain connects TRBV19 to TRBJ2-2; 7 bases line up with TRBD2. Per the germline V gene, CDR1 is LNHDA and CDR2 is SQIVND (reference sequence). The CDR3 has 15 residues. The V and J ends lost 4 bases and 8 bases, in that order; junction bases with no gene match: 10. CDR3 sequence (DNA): TGTGCCAGTAGTAGGGCTAGCGGATTACAAGGGGAGCTGTTTTTT. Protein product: CASSRASGLQGELFF. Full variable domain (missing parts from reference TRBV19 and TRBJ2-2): DGGITQSPKYLFRKEGQNVTLSCEQNLNHDAMYWYRQDPGQGLRLIYYSQIVNDFQKGDIAEGYSVSREKKESFPLTVTSAQKNPTAFYLCASSRASGLQGELFFGEGSRLTVL.

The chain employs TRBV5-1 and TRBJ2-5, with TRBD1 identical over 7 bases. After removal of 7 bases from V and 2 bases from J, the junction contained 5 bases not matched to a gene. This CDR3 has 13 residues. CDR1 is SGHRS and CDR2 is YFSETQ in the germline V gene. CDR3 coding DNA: TGCGCCAGCCGAGGACAGGCGCAAGAGACCCAGTACTTC. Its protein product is CASRGQAQETQYF. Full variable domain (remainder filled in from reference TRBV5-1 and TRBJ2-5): KAGVTQTPRYLIKTRGQQVTLSCSPISGHRSVSWYQQTPGQGLQFLFEYFSETQRNKGNFPGRFSGRQFSNSRSEMNVSTLELGDSALYLCASRGQAQETQYFGPGTRLLVL.

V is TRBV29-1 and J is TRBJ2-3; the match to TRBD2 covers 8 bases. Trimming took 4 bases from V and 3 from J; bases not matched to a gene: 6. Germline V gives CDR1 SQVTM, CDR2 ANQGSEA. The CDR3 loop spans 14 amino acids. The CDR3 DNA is TGCAGCGTTGCCGGGAGGGTGAGGACAGATACGCAGTATTTT. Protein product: CSVAGRVRTDTQYF.

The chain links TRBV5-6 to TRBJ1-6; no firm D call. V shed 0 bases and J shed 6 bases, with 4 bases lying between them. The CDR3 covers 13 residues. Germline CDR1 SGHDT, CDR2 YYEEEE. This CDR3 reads CASSLGLNSPLHF. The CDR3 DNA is TGTGCCAGCAGCTTGGGACTTAATTCACCCCTCCACTTT.

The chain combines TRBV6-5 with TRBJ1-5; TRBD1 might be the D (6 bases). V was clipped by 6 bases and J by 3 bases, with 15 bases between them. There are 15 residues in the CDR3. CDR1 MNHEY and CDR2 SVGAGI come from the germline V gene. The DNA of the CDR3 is TGTGCCAGCAGCCGGTCGGGACACAACAATCAGCCCCAGCATTTT. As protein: CASSRSGHNNQPQHF.

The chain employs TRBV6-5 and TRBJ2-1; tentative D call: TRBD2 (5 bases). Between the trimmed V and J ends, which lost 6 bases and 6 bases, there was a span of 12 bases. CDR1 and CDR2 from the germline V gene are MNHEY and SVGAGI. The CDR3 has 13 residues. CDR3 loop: CASSKRGSNEQFF. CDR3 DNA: TGTGCCAGCAGCAAGCGAGGGTCCAATGAGCAGTTCTTC.

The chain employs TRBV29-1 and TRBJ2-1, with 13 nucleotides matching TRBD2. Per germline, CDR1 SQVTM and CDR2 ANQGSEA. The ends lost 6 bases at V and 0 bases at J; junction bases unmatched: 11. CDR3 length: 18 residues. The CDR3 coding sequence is TGCAGCGTCCCCGGGACTAGCGGGGTTAGGGGCTCCTACAATGAGCAGTTCTTC. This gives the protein CSVPGTSGVRGSYNEQFF.

The CDR3: CASSYPGRKGNTEAFF. CDR3 sequence (DNA): TGTGCCAGCAGTTACCCGGGGAGGAAGGGGAACACTGAAGCTTTCTTT. This chain links TRBV6-6 with TRBJ1-1, with unresolved D. V lost 2 bases and J lost 1, with 14 bases in between. This CDR3 comprises 16 residues. Germline V gives CDR1 MNHNY, CDR2 SVGAGI (reference sequence).

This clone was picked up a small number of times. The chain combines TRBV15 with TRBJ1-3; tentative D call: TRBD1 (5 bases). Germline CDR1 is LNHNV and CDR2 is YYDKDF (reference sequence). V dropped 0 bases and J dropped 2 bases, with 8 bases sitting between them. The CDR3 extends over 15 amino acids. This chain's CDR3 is CATSRDRVPGNTIYF. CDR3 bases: TGTGCCACCAGCAGAGACAGGGTCCCTGGAAACACCATATATTTT.